This entry lists 11 T cell receptor beta chains sequenced from one sample in a study of blood T cell repertoires in COVID-19. Sequencing used immunoSEQ multiplex PCR; TCRdb keeps in-frame clones, though not all of them. The data show 55,000 to 75,000 clones, 60% to 85% seen once. Sequencing was done on a sample of peripheral blood. The receptor source for this set is a human donor in a cohort sampled during active COVID-19.

This clone was seen at least ten times. The chain joins TRBV4-3 to TRBJ1-1, with TRBD1 identical over 8 bases. Losses at the gene ends were 0 bases for V and 7 bases for J; bases not matched to a gene: 7. Looked up from germline, CDR1 is LGHNA and CDR2 is YSLEER. This CDR3 is built from 15 residues. CDR3 amino acids: CASSQESRDRYEAFF. The DNA of the CDR3 is TGCGCCAGCAGCCAAGAGTCCCGGGACAGGTATGAAGCTTTCTTT.

J is TRBJ1-2 and V is TRBV19; maybe TRBD1 (5 bases). Germline V gene data show CDR1 as LNHDA and CDR2 as SQIVND (reference sequence). CDR3 length equals 13 residues. Trimming took 7 bases from V and 7 from J, leaving 16 bases between them. The CDR3 loop is CASNTGRPGGYTF. The CDR3 DNA is TGTGCCAGTAATACAGGTCGTCCGGGTGGCTACACCTTC.

The gene calls are TRBV2 and TRBJ2-5, with D possibly TRBD2 on 6 matching bases. There are 13 residues in the CDR3. Germline V lookup: CDR1 SNHLY, CDR2 FYNNEI. Trimming took 4 bases from V and 5 from J, leaving 11 bases between them. The CDR3 loop reads CASSALLAETQYF. The CDR3 nucleotides are TGTGCCAGCAGTGCTTTACTAGCCGAGACCCAGTACTTC.

The table lists this clone with a few counts. This sequence joins TRBV5-4 and TRBJ2-7, with TRBD2 matching over 16 bases. With V trimmed by 0 bases and J by 5 bases, 5 bases remained unmatched. Germline V gene data show CDR1 as SGHNT and CDR2 as YYREEE (reference sequence). The CDR3 sequence is 17 residues long. The DNA for the CDR3 is TGTGCCAGCAGCTTGGGAGGGACTAGCGGGAGGGTGGACGAGCAGTACTTC. As protein: CASSLGGTSGRVDEQYF.

This chain links TRBV11-3 with TRBJ2-1; tentative D call: TRBD1 (6 bases). In germline, CDR1 is SGHNT, CDR2 YENEEA. Trimming removed 3 bases from V and 3 bases from J, with 15 bases in between. The CDR3 is 16 residues long. CDR3 sequence reads: CASSLSGEQGYNEQFF. The CDR3 nucleotides read TGTGCCAGCAGCTTGTCAGGGGAACAGGGCTACAATGAGCAGTTCTTC.

The V gene is TRBV3-1 (or the pseudogene TRBV3-2), the J gene TRBJ2-7, with D maybe TRBD1 (6 bases). Trimming stripped 4 bases from V and 3 bases from J, with 16 bases between. The CDR3 is 15 residues long. Germline V gene sequence: CDR1 LGHDT, CDR2 YNNKEL (reference sequence). CDR3 protein: CASSRSKRTVYEQYF. The CDR3 nucleotides read TGTGCCAGCAGCCGGTCAAAAAGGACAGTCTACGAGCAGTACTTC.

This clone is deemed medium-sized (0.01 to 0.1%). This chain joins TRBV6-5 and TRBJ1-3; D is possibly TRBD1 (6 bases). V lost 2 bases and J 4 bases, leaving 15 bases between the germline ends. The length of the CDR3 is 16 residues. CDR1 and CDR2 (germline): MNHEY, SVGAGI. This CDR3 is CASSYGVGTLGNTIYF. In DNA form, the CDR3 reads TGTGCCAGCAGTTACGGTGTTGGGACACTAGGAAACACCATATATTTT.

The chain uses TRBV29-1 and TRBJ1-1; maybe TRBD1 (5 bases). Trimming left V 5 bases short and J 6 bases short, with 13 bases between. Germline CDR1 and CDR2: SQVTM and ANQGSEA. This CDR3 is 12 amino acids long. The CDR3 nucleotides are TGCAGCGTTTGGGGGGGGTTGGCTGAAGCTTTCTTT. This translates into CSVWGGLAEAFF.

This chain links TRBV5-6 with TRBJ1-2; 10 bases line up with TRBD1. The CDR3 sequence is 15 residues long. Germline CDR1 is SGHDT and CDR2 is YYEEEE. Trimming cost V 3 bases and J 0 bases; bases outside gene matches: 2. The CDR3 here is CASSWTGGSNYGYTF. The CDR3 DNA is TGTGCCAGCAGCTGGACAGGGGGTTCTAACTATGGCTACACCTTC.

J is TRBJ2-7 and V is TRBV4-1, with a weak D call TRBD2 (6 bases). CDR3 length: 15 amino acids. Per the germline V gene, CDR1 is MGHRA and CDR2 is YSYEKL. Trimming shortened V by 6 bases and J by 3 bases, and 18 bases separated the two germline ends. Written as DNA, the CDR3 is TGCGCCAGCAGACTCATACTAGCCGCAGTCTACGAGCAGTACTTC. Its translation: CASRLILAAVYEQYF.

The V and J genes are TRBV6-5 and TRBJ2-7; D perhaps matches TRBD1 (5 bases). The CDR3 loop spans 15 amino acids. Looked up from germline, CDR1 is MNHEY and CDR2 is SVGAGI. Trimming took 0 bases from V and 5 from J, leaving 14 bases between them. CDR3 residues: CASSYSTREVHEQYF. CDR3 nucleotides: TGTGCCAGCAGTTACTCGACCAGGGAAGTCCACGAGCAGTACTTC.